Below, 25 T cell receptor beta chains from the same sample are listed, as sequenced in a study of T-cell reconstitution after alpha-beta-depleted transplantation in children. TCRbeta library construction was performed incorporating unique molecular identifiers. TCRdb itself ran the PCR reads through MiXCR, one entry per CDR3 protein. Among around 200,000 distinct CDR3 sequences, 8% to 9.5% were seen once, and the ten largest hold around 6.2%. The source material was PBMCs from the stem cell graft donor, sampled from the stem cell graft. These receptors were collected from a human donor who donated a stem cell graft to a child with acute lymphoblastic leukemia.

The J gene is TRBJ1-2, the V gene TRBV15; tentatively, D is TRBD1 (5 bases). The CDR3 has 12 residues. Germline assignment: CDR1 LNHNV and CDR2 YYDKDF (reference sequence). V gave up 3 bases and J gave up 8 bases, with 10 bases separating them. The CDR3 sequence is CATSSGGLGYTF. In DNA, the CDR3 is TGTGCCACCAGCAGTGGGGGTTTGGGCTACACCTTC.

The chain joins TRBV18 to TRBJ1-2, with D unclear. Germline V lookup: CDR1 KGHSH, CDR2 LQKENI. This CDR3 spans 13 amino acids. Trimming cost V 2 bases and J 8 bases, with 12 bases left between them. CDR3 DNA sequence: TGTGCCAGCTCACCAGCGGGGATGTGGGGCTACACCTTC. It specifies CASSPAGMWGYTF.

This clonotype was counted between two and nine times. The V gene is TRBV12-3 or TRBV12-4, the J gene TRBJ2-5, with 7 bases identical to TRBD1. CDR3 length: 15 amino acids. The V gene end was trimmed by 5 bases and the J gene end by 4 bases; junction bases not matched to a gene: 10. DNA for the CDR3: TGTGCCAGCAGTCCTCGACAGGGCAGGGGAGAGACCCAGTACTTC. Encoded protein: CASSPRQGRGETQYF.

This clonotype was seen at least ten times. The chain carries TRBV3-1 and TRBJ2-1, with D uncertain. CDR1 is LGHDT, CDR2 YNNKEL, per germline (reference sequence). The CDR3 has 13 amino acids. Trimming removed 2 bases at V and 7 bases at J, with 9 bases between. CDR3 sequence (DNA): TGTGCCAGCAGCCAAAATACCGGTAATGAGCAGTTCTTC. Its translation: CASSQNTGNEQFF.

The chain has TRBV18 and TRBJ1-1, with D possibly matching TRBD1 (6 bases). The CDR3 sequence is 13 residues long. Germline V lookup: CDR1 KGHSH, CDR2 LQKENI. Trimming stripped 8 bases from V and 1 base from J, with 11 bases between. As DNA, the CDR3 is TGTGCCAGCCAATCGACAGGGAACACTGAAGCTTTCTTT. It specifies CASQSTGNTEAFF. Full variable domain (outside the CDR3, taken from reference TRBV18 and TRBJ1-1): NAGVMQNPRHLVRRRGQEARLRCSPMKGHSHVYWYRQLPEEGLKFMVYLQKENIIDESGMPKERFSAEFPKEGPSILRIQQVVRGDSAAYFCASQSTGNTEAFFGQGTRLTVV.

This clonotype came up a few times. The chain employs TRBV20-1 and TRBJ2-2; 7 nucleotides agree with TRBD2. The V segment lost 0 bases and the J segment 0 bases; nucleotides outside the gene matches: 4. The CDR3 has 16 residues. Germline lookup yields CDR1 DFQATT and CDR2 SNEGSKA (reference sequence). This CDR3 is CSARDPGTTNTGELFF. The DNA for the CDR3 is TGCAGTGCTAGAGATCCCGGGACTACGAACACCGGGGAGCTGTTTTTT.

In its sample, this clonotype was seen a few times. V usage is TRBV24-1 and J usage is TRBJ2-3; D ambiguous. CDR1 KGHDR and CDR2 SFDVKD come from the germline V gene. This CDR3 is 15 amino acids long. Trimming pared 2 bases from V and 0 bases from J, leaving 8 bases between. CDR3 in amino acids: CATSDSMVSTDTQYF. CDR3 nucleotide sequence: TGTGCCACCAGTGATTCGATGGTTAGCACAGATACGCAGTATTTT.

The V and J genes are TRBV4-2 and TRBJ1-5; D unclear. The V gene lost 0 bases and the J gene lost 8 bases, with 11 bases spanning the gap. In germline, CDR1 is LGHNA, CDR2 YNFKEQ. CDR3 size: 14 residues. The CDR3 spells CASSQDRWREPQHF. In nucleotides, the CDR3 is TGTGCCAGCAGCCAAGATAGGTGGAGGGAGCCCCAGCATTTT.

This chain uses TRBV5-1 with TRBJ1-2, with 7 nucleotides matching TRBD1. Germline CDR1 SGHRS, CDR2 YFSETQ. The CDR3 contains 17 residues. The V segment lost 5 bases and the J segment 0 bases; nucleotides outside the gene matches: 13. CDR3 sequence (DNA): TGCGCCAGCAGTTACACGGGACAGTATTCCCCTAACTATGGCTACACCTTC. Amino acids: CASSYTGQYSPNYGYTF.

The chain links TRBV5-1 to TRBJ1-4; D remains ambiguous. Germline CDR1 SGHRS, CDR2 YFSETQ. Trimming left V 5 bases short and J 4 bases short, with 12 bases between. The CDR3 covers 14 residues. This chain's CDR3 is CASSREGINEKLFF. CDR3 DNA: TGCGCCAGCAGTCGTGAAGGGATTAATGAAAAACTGTTTTTT.

The genes are TRBV15 and TRBJ1-4, with TRBD1 matching 10 bases. CDR3 length equals 13 residues. The J segment lost 7 bases and the V segment lost 10 bases, leaving 6 bases of the junction unmatched. The germline CDR1 and CDR2 sequences are LNHNV and YYDKDF (reference sequence). CDR3 DNA sequence: TGTGCCATCTCCCGGGACAGGGGTGAAAAACTGTTTTTT. Encoded protein: CAISRDRGEKLFF. Together with reference TRBV15 and TRBJ1-4, the CDR3 gives the full variable domain: DAMVIQNPRYQVTQFGKPVTLSCSQTLNHNVMYWYQQKSSQAPKLLFHYYDKDFNNEADTPDNFQSRRPNTSFCFLDIRSPGLGDTAMYLCAISRDRGEKLFFGSGTQLSVL.

The chain joins TRBV3-1 to TRBJ2-1; tentatively, D is TRBD2 (7 bases). V lost 0 bases to trimming and J lost 1 base, with 10 bases between them. This CDR3 is 16 amino acids long. Germline CDR1 and CDR2: LGHDT and YNNKEL (reference sequence). CDR3 loop: CASSQDRGGSYNEQFF. The CDR3 DNA reads as TGTGCCAGCAGCCAAGATAGGGGGGGGTCCTACAATGAGCAGTTCTTC.

This clonotype was detected many times. This sequence joins TRBV12-3 or TRBV12-4 and TRBJ1-5; D remains ambiguous. The CDR3 consists of 12 residues. V gave up 10 bases and J gave up 4 bases, with 11 bases separating them. The CDR3 is CATTSLNQPQHF. In nucleotides, the CDR3 is TGTGCCACCACTTCCCTGAATCAGCCCCAGCATTTT.

This CDR3 is CSAHLRGIINEKLFF. For the CDR3, the DNA is TGCAGTGCTCACTTGAGGGGCATCATTAATGAAAAACTGTTTTTT. The chain carries TRBV20-1 and TRBJ1-4, with D possibly TRBD1 on 5 matching bases. Germline V gives CDR1 DFQATT, CDR2 SNEGSKA (reference sequence). V was cut by 5 bases and J by 4 bases, with 17 bases left in between. The CDR3 is made up of 15 amino acids.

Ten or more counts support this clonotype. The chain carries TRBV4-2 and TRBJ1-5, with D maybe TRBD1 (6 bases). From germline, CDR1 is LGHNA and CDR2 YNFKEQ. The CDR3 has 14 residues. V lost 7 bases and J lost 6, with 16 bases in between. The CDR3 region is CASNNGGAGQPQHF. The CDR3 bases are TGTGCCAGCAACAATGGGGGGGCGGGTCAGCCCCAGCATTTT.

The chain has TRBV29-1 and TRBJ2-7; D perhaps matches TRBD1 (6 bases). CDR3 length: 13 amino acids. V was shortened by 7 bases and J by 5 bases, with 18 bases between the two germline ends. Germline-derived CDR1 and CDR2 are SQVTM and ANQGSEA. CDR3 bases: TGCAGCGCTCTGGGACAAGATAAACACGAGCAGTACTTC. Its translation is CSALGQDKHEQYF.

The chain has TRBV7-9 and TRBJ1-5; D is uncertain. Germline loops: CDR1 SEHNR, CDR2 FQNEAQ (reference sequence). The CDR3 has 14 residues. With 5 bases removed from V and 6 bases from J, the gap between germline ends came to 14 bases. The CDR3 region is CASSRAPEGQPQHF. CDR3 nucleotide sequence: TGTGCCAGCAGCCGGGCCCCAGAGGGTCAGCCCCAGCATTTT.

This clonotype was seen repeatedly, ten times or more. The chain employs TRBV4-3 and TRBJ1-4; weak D call: TRBD1 (6 bases). The CDR3 runs to 15 residues. Germline CDR1 reads LGHNA; CDR2 reads YSLEER. V lost 4 bases to trimming and J lost 5 bases, with 14 bases between them. This CDR3 reads CASSREQGLNEKLFF. DNA of the CDR3: TGCGCCAGCAGCCGCGAACAGGGATTAAATGAAAAACTGTTTTTT.

This clonotype was recorded a few times. This chain connects TRBV7-9 to TRBJ1-5, with 10 bases identical to TRBD1. The CDR3 is made up of 15 amino acids. The trim removed 4 bases at V and 3 bases at J, leaving 3 bases unmatched. The germline CDR1 and CDR2 sequences are SEHNR and FQNEAQ (reference sequence). CDR3 residues: CASSWTGGANQPQHF. The CDR3 DNA follows: TGTGCCAGCAGCTGGACAGGGGGGGCCAATCAGCCCCAGCATTTT.

Ten or more counts support this clonotype. The chain combines TRBV12-3 or TRBV12-4 with TRBJ2-2, with D unclear. The CDR3 contains 12 residues. The ends were cut back, 7 bases at V and 6 bases at J, with 9 bases in the middle. CDR3 loop: CASTKLAGELFF. The CDR3 DNA reads as TGTGCCAGCACCAAGTTGGCCGGGGAGCTGTTTTTT.

This chain connects TRBV5-1 to TRBJ2-3, with D unresolved. The germline V gene encodes CDR1 SGHRS and CDR2 YFSETQ. Trimming left V 2 bases short and J 5 bases short, with 12 bases between. The CDR3 covers 14 residues. The CDR3 loop reads CASSFRQMGDTQYF. CDR3 nucleotides: TGCGCCAGCAGCTTCCGCCAGATGGGAGATACGCAGTATTTT.

The chain is built from TRBV11-2 and TRBJ2-5; 12 bases are a match to TRBD2. The CDR3 has 17 amino acids. In germline, CDR1 is SGHAT, CDR2 FQNNGV. V lost 3 bases to trimming and J lost 3 bases; unmatched junction nucleotides: 8. The CDR3 DNA follows: TGTGCCAGCAGCTTTAAGGGACTAGCGGGCGAGAAAGAGACCCAGTACTTC. Residues: CASSFKGLAGEKETQYF.

V and J are TRBV4-1 and TRBJ2-5, with a possible D match to TRBD1 (5 bases). Trimming stripped 1 base from V and 0 bases from J, with 12 bases between. The CDR3 loop spans 16 amino acids. Germline V lookup: CDR1 MGHRA, CDR2 YSYEKL. The CDR3 DNA follows: TGCGCCAGCAGCCAAGGACAGACCCTGTACCAAGAGACCCAGTACTTC. It is translated as CASSQGQTLYQETQYF.

V usage is TRBV5-1 and J usage is TRBJ1-1; D remains ambiguous. Germline lookup yields CDR1 SGHRS and CDR2 YFSETQ. The V and J ends lost 4 bases and 1 base respectively, with 14 bases between them. The CDR3 sequence is 15 residues long. DNA for the CDR3: TGCGCCAGCAGCGGACTGGCCGTTGGGAACACTGAAGCTTTCTTT. Its protein is CASSGLAVGNTEAFF.

This clonotype has a handful of counts. The chain recombines TRBV24-1 with TRBJ2-3, with TRBD2 matching over 7 bases. CDR1 KGHDR and CDR2 SFDVKD come from the germline V gene. Losses at the gene ends were 4 bases for V and 1 base for J; bases not matched to a gene: 7. This CDR3 contains 16 residues. The CDR3 sequence is CATSDPAGPGTDTQYF. In nucleotides, the CDR3 is TGTGCCACCAGTGACCCAGCGGGGCCAGGCACAGATACGCAGTATTTT.